The rows below give T cell receptor beta chains drawn from one sample of a study of cytomegalovirus exposure and HLA in healthy donors. Generated by immunoSEQ multiplex PCR, the TCRdb table keeps only in-frame clones and is missing some. This table has roughly 150,000 clones, 82% appearing once. Input material: PBMCs. The receptor set was obtained from a woman between 45 and 60 years old in good health and CMV-seropositive. CDR3s leave out the opening cysteine and the closing phenylalanine or tryptophan. Fields, in order: V gene, J gene, CDR3 protein.

v_gene: TRBV30; j_gene: TRBJ2-7; CDR3aa: AWSFRGPYEQY
v_gene: TRBV7-9; j_gene: TRBJ1-4; CDR3aa: ASSSGTGGAFNEKLF
v_gene: TRBV6-4; j_gene: TRBJ2-6; CDR3aa: AGLQGGSGANVLT
v_gene: TRBV12-5; j_gene: TRBJ2-2; CDR3aa: ASGLVQGGWNTGELF
v_gene: TRBV6-4; j_gene: TRBJ2-3; CDR3aa: ASSDKRGGTDTQY
v_gene: TRBV19; j_gene: TRBJ2-7; CDR3aa: ASSIRGTGRTFEEQY
v_gene: TRBV19; j_gene: TRBJ1-1; CDR3aa: ASGQGSGSMNTEAF
v_gene: TRBV5-6; j_gene: TRBJ2-7; CDR3aa: ASSARVPYEQY
v_gene: TRBV6-1; j_gene: TRBJ1-6; CDR3aa: ASSVDRGFNSPLH
v_gene: TRBV5-4; j_gene: TRBJ2-7; CDR3aa: ASSSPGTGGEQY
v_gene: TRBV27; j_gene: TRBJ2-7; CDR3aa: ASSSTGGNYEQY
v_gene: TRBV7-9; j_gene: TRBJ2-2; CDR3aa: ASSPKTGTRGPSTGELF
v_gene: TRBV5-4; j_gene: TRBJ2-5; CDR3aa: ASSLDRSTQETQY
v_gene: TRBV10-3; j_gene: TRBJ1-1; CDR3aa: AIGDRGRNTEAF
v_gene: TRBV4-3; j_gene: TRBJ1-1; CDR3aa: ASSQGALDTEAF
v_gene: TRBV7-9; j_gene: TRBJ1-4; CDR3aa: ASSLNGWGQTTNEKLF
v_gene: TRBV5-6; j_gene: TRBJ1-2; CDR3aa: ASSLNVPDKNGYT
v_gene: TRBV5-1; j_gene: TRBJ2-7; CDR3aa: ASSVSSSPVYEQY
v_gene: TRBV29-1; j_gene: TRBJ2-3; CDR3aa: SVASGTDTQY
v_gene: TRBV25-1; j_gene: TRBJ2-1; CDR3aa: ASSVAGGSIYNEQF
v_gene: TRBV19; j_gene: TRBJ1-1; CDR3aa: ASSGGITNTEAF
v_gene: TRBV5-6; j_gene: TRBJ2-5; CDR3aa: ASSPGTPQETQY
v_gene: TRBV15; j_gene: TRBJ2-1; CDR3aa: ATSRGIAGAYNEQF
v_gene: TRBV2; j_gene: TRBJ2-1; CDR3aa: ASSYTGVKQF
v_gene: TRBV13; j_gene: TRBJ2-7; CDR3aa: ASSLGVGASYEQY
v_gene: TRBV6-1; j_gene: TRBJ2-1; CDR3aa: AGSVEGLSEQF
v_gene: TRBV30; j_gene: TRBJ2-1; CDR3aa: AWSDPRQSSYNEQF
v_gene: TRBV2; j_gene: TRBJ2-7; CDR3aa: ASTEGAVGSYEQY
v_gene: TRBV6-5; j_gene: TRBJ1-5; CDR3aa: ASMNEGRNQPQH
v_gene: TRBV15; j_gene: TRBJ2-7; CDR3aa: ATSRGSLGFYEQY
v_gene: TRBV30; j_gene: TRBJ1-1; CDR3aa: AWSDGAEAF
v_gene: TRBV19; j_gene: TRBJ2-7; CDR3aa: ASSIRASGGYEQY
v_gene: TRBV5-1; j_gene: TRBJ2-4; CDR3aa: ASSLAANEDTLAKNIQY
v_gene: TRBV6-6; j_gene: TRBJ1-4; CDR3aa: ASRSQGAINEKLF
v_gene: TRBV4-1; j_gene: TRBJ2-7; CDR3aa: ASSLAWQEGFYYEQY
v_gene: TRBV2; j_gene: TRBJ1-3; CDR3aa: ASSGTASGNTIY
v_gene: TRBV19; j_gene: TRBJ1-1; CDR3aa: ASSINRATEAF
v_gene: TRBV29-1; j_gene: TRBJ2-5; CDR3aa: SVGSGGAGETQY
v_gene: TRBV9; j_gene: TRBJ2-3; CDR3aa: ASSVVAGLSTDTQY
v_gene: TRBV19; j_gene: TRBJ1-1; CDR3aa: ASSYRNTEAF
v_gene: TRBV7-6; j_gene: TRBJ2-1; CDR3aa: ASSRDRGLGEQF
v_gene: TRBV30; j_gene: TRBJ2-1; CDR3aa: AWTHRTPIGEQF
v_gene: TRBV7-2; j_gene: TRBJ2-2; CDR3aa: ASSSVTRTGNTGELF
v_gene: TRBV5-1; j_gene: TRBJ2-1; CDR3aa: ASSLGLGSSYNEQF
v_gene: TRBV5-4; j_gene: TRBJ2-1; CDR3aa: ASSLALAGGPGEQF
v_gene: TRBV29-1; j_gene: TRBJ1-2; CDR3aa: SVDYQGDGYT
v_gene: TRBV6-6; j_gene: TRBJ1-4; CDR3aa: ASSYAQGLEKLF
v_gene: TRBV18; j_gene: TRBJ1-5; CDR3aa: ASSPVRDQPQH
v_gene: TRBV11-2; j_gene: TRBJ1-1; CDR3aa: ASSLVAGAGTEAF
v_gene: TRBV29-1; j_gene: TRBJ2-4; CDR3aa: SVEVGAGGIQY
v_gene: TRBV27; j_gene: TRBJ2-3; CDR3aa: ASSLGTRTDTQY
v_gene: TRBV7-8; j_gene: TRBJ2-7; CDR3aa: ASSETGYEQY
v_gene: TRBV5-1; j_gene: TRBJ2-2; CDR3aa: ASSLNSGVTGELF
v_gene: TRBV29-1; j_gene: TRBJ1-3; CDR3aa: SVGLGQSGNTIY
v_gene: TRBV5-1; j_gene: TRBJ1-3; CDR3aa: ASSSNQVGAVGNTIY
v_gene: TRBV4-1; j_gene: TRBJ1-2; CDR3aa: ASSQDGRGNGYT
v_gene: TRBV19; j_gene: TRBJ2-3; CDR3aa: ASSIPTRMTSTDTQY